These T cell receptor beta chains were read from a single sample in a study of shared clonotypes between healthy human individuals. Sequencing used immunoSEQ multiplex PCR; TCRdb keeps in-frame clones, though not all of them. The profile shows roughly 890,000 clones, approximately 92% of them singletons. Sequencing was done on a sample of naive CD8+ T cells sorted from blood. These TCRs come from a man younger than 45 in good health. Each CDR3 is given with its conserved first and last residue. Each record gives: V gene, D gene, J gene, clone size, CDR3 DNA, CDR3 protein. D genes are given only for firm matches. Expanded clones get a size class; other rows say once, few or many, or leave the size out.

>TRBV28|-|TRBJ2-1|-
TGTGCCAGCAGTCCTCCTCTAGGTGACGAGCAGTTCTTC
CASSPPLGDEQFF
>TRBV6-6|TRBD1|TRBJ2-7|-
TGTGCCAGCAGCCAGGGGGCTTCCGACGAGCAGTACTTC
CASSQGASDEQYF
>TRBV27|-|TRBJ2-1|-
TGTGCCAGCAGTGTCACACAGGGGGGGTCTGGTGAGCAGTTCTTC
CASSVTQGGSGEQFF
>TRBV29-1|TRBD1|TRBJ2-1|-
TGCAGCGCTCGACGCCGGGACAGGGAAGCCAATGAGCAGTTCTTC
CSARRRDREANEQFF
>TRBV28|-|TRBJ1-5|few
TGTGCCAGCAGTTTGGCGTACAGTCGGGCCCAGCATTTT
CASSLAYSRAQHF
>TRBV7-9|TRBD2|TRBJ2-7|-
TGTGCCAGCAGCTTAGCGAGATCTAGCGGGAGTCCCGAGCAGTACTTC
CASSLARSSGSPEQYF
>TRBV28|-|TRBJ2-7|-
TGTGCCAGCAGTTATACCCCCCGGGGGCATGGCTACGAGCAGTACTTC
CASSYTPRGHGYEQYF
>TRBV11-2|-|TRBJ1-1|-
TGTGCCAGCAGCTTAGCATACGACCAAAGATACATGAACACTGAAGCTTTCTTT
CASSLAYDQRYMNTEAFF
>TRBV6-4|TRBD2|TRBJ2-3|-
TGTGCCAGCAGTGAAGCGGGAGCCTTAGATACGCAGTATTTT
CASSEAGALDTQYF
>TRBV7-9|-|TRBJ2-2|-
TGTGCCAGCAGCTTAGTTGAGATTACCGGGGAGCTGTTTTTT
CASSLVEITGELFF
>TRBV29-1|-|TRBJ2-7|-
TGCAGCGTTGACTTTAATTACGAGCAGTACTTC
CSVDFNYEQYF
>TRBV7-6|-|TRBJ2-1|-
TGTGCCAGCAGCTTAATTCAGCGGGCCGAGGATGAGCAGTTCTTC
CASSLIQRAEDEQFF
>TRBV19|TRBD2|TRBJ2-1|-
TGTGCCAGTAGTACCAACCCTACTAGCGGGAGAGTTTATGAGCAGTTCTTC
CASSTNPTSGRVYEQFF
>TRBV25-1|-|TRBJ2-3|-
TGTGCCAGCAGTGAAGAAAACAGGGCTTTCCTAGATACGCAGTATTTT
CASSEENRAFLDTQYF
>TRBV5-8|-|TRBJ2-7|-
TGTGCCAGCAGCGTGTCCTACGAGCAGTACTTC
CASSVSYEQYF
>TRBV7-2|-|TRBJ2-7|-
TGTGCCAGCAGCTTAGGAGTCGGGACTGAGCTCTACGAGCAGTACTTC
CASSLGVGTELYEQYF
>TRBV7-2|-|TRBJ2-7|-
TGTGCCAGCAGCTTAACTGGACAACCCTACGAGCAGTACTTC
CASSLTGQPYEQYF
>TRBV28|-|TRBJ2-7|-
TGTGCCAGCAGTTTAACGTCAGGGGATTTCTACGAGCAGTACTTC
CASSLTSGDFYEQYF
>TRBV10-3|-|TRBJ2-7|once
TGTGCCATCAGTGAGTTCCTCTACGAGCAGTACTTC
CAISEFLYEQYF
>TRBV7-9|-|TRBJ2-1|-
TGTGCCAGCAGCCCGACTGTTGCCTACAATGAGCAGTTCTTC
CASSPTVAYNEQFF
>TRBV6-5|-|TRBJ1-1|-
TGTGCCAGCACCCCTACCCCAGCGACTGAAGCTTTCTTT
CASTPTPATEAFF
>TRBV23-1|TRBD1|TRBJ2-7|-
TGCGCCAGCACCAGCAGGGGGCATATAGACGAGCAGTACTTC
CASTSRGHIDEQYF
>TRBV11-3|-|TRBJ2-2|few
TGTGCCAGCAGCTCCAGGGACACCGGGGAGCTGTTTTTT
CASSSRDTGELFF
>TRBV4-3|-|TRBJ1-3|-
TGCGCCAGCAGCCAAGTTTCAGGGTGGGGAAACACCATATATTTT
CASSQVSGWGNTIYF
>TRBV2|TRBD2|TRBJ2-7|once
TGTGCCAGCAGTGACCTAGCGGGCTCCTACGAGCAGTACTTC
CASSDLAGSYEQYF
>TRBV4-1|TRBD2|TRBJ2-3|-
TGCGCCAGCAGCCACCGTAGCGGGAGGGGGACAGATACGCAGTATTTT
CASSHRSGRGTDTQYF
>TRBV7-9|-|TRBJ2-7|-
TGTGCCAGCAGCAGGGGCTCGAACGAGCAGTACTTC
CASSRGSNEQYF